The 8 T cell receptor beta chains listed next were all sequenced from one sample in a study of CD8 T cells in ankylosing spondylitis. Study conclusions and caveats: Seemingly distinctive of ankylosing spondylitis blood was a TCR beta motif formed by eight highly homologous variants.

These receptors are not linked to any known antigen. TCRdb re-analysed the 5' RACE reads in MiXCR, keeping a single row per CDR3 protein. Of roughly 450,000 distinct CDR3 sequences listed, roughly 26% were seen once; the top ten hold about 0.9%. Sequenced input: blood, either unsorted or a sorted T cell fraction (not recorded which). Receptors originate from a male donor with ankylosing spondylitis.

V gene TRBV11-2 combines with J gene TRBJ2-5; 8 nucleotides align to TRBD2. Looked up from germline, CDR1 is SGHAT and CDR2 is FQNNGV. The CDR3 extends over 14 amino acids. V was clipped by 1 base and J by 7 bases; unmatched bases: 5. CDR3 protein: CASSLVGLVVTQYF. The CDR3 DNA is TGTGCCAGCAGCTTAGTGGGACTAGTGGTGACCCAGTACTTC.

The chain joins TRBV15 to TRBJ2-1, with 15 bases lining up with TRBD2. V gave up 5 bases and J gave up 9 bases; unmatched junction bases: 14. The CDR3 contains 18 residues. Germline CDR1 reads LNHNV; CDR2 reads YYDKDF (reference sequence). CDR3 loop: CATSELPRGLAGGSEQFF. The CDR3 DNA reads as TGTGCCACCAGCGAACTGCCCCGGGGACTAGCGGGAGGAAGTGAGCAGTTCTTC.

This clonotype was observed at least ten times. The rearrangement joins TRBV7-8 to TRBJ1-1; D ambiguous. This CDR3 region has 13 residues. From germline, CDR1 is SGHVS and CDR2 FQNEAQ. V lost 1 base and J 9 bases, leaving 12 bases between the germline ends. This chain's CDR3 is CASSLGEGLKAFF. CDR3 bases: TGTGCCAGCAGCTTAGGAGAGGGCTTAAAAGCTTTCTTT.

The chain is built from TRBV10-3 and TRBJ2-3; 11 positions agree with TRBD2. This CDR3 has 13 amino acids. V trimming: 10 bases; J trimming: 5 bases; junction bases outside the gene matches: 5. Germline loops: CDR1 ENHRY, CDR2 SYGVKD. The DNA for the CDR3 is TGTGCCACCTTAGCGGGAGGGGGAGATACGCAGTATTTT. Translating gives CATLAGGGDTQYF.

This clonotype showed up many times. The limits of the CDR3 on the DNA are not certain, so only TCRdb's listed CDR3 is given. This chain uses TRBV24-1 with TRBJ2-7; TRBD1 was called by the table and not checked on the DNA. Germline loops: CDR1 KGHDR, CDR2 SFDVKD. The CDR3 adds up to 23 amino acids, both ends counted. This chain's CDR3 is CATGVTSSTSGRAPGSPTYEQYF.

J is TRBJ1-6 and V is TRBV20-1, with TRBD1 as a possible D gene (5 bases). This CDR3 is 14 amino acids long. V was cut by 1 base and J by 7 bases, with 11 bases left in between. CDR1 is DFQATT and CDR2 is SNEGSKA in the germline V gene (reference sequence). In DNA form, the CDR3 reads TGCAGTGCTAGAGTTGGGACGGTGAATTCACCCCTCCACTTT. Protein product: CSARVGTVNSPLHF.

This clonotype was found a few times. This chain links TRBV3-1 with TRBJ2-7; D uncertain. The germline V gene has CDR1 LGHDT and CDR2 YNNKEL (reference sequence). The CDR3 covers 12 residues. Trimming shortened V by 6 bases and J by 3 bases, and 9 bases separated the two germline ends. The DNA of the CDR3 is TGTGCCAGCAGTTCAATAAACTACGAGCAGTACTTC. It is translated as CASSSINYEQYF.

In its sample, this clonotype was seen a few times. The chain recombines TRBV6-1 with TRBJ2-2; possible D gene TRBD1, 5 bases. Looked up from germline, CDR1 is MNHNS and CDR2 is SASEGT. The CDR3 totals 15 residues. Trimming took 7 bases from V and 1 from J, leaving 13 bases between them. CDR3 loop: CASNPLGQNTGELFF. Here the CDR3 DNA reads TGTGCCAGCAACCCTCTTGGACAGAACACCGGGGAGCTGTTTTTT.